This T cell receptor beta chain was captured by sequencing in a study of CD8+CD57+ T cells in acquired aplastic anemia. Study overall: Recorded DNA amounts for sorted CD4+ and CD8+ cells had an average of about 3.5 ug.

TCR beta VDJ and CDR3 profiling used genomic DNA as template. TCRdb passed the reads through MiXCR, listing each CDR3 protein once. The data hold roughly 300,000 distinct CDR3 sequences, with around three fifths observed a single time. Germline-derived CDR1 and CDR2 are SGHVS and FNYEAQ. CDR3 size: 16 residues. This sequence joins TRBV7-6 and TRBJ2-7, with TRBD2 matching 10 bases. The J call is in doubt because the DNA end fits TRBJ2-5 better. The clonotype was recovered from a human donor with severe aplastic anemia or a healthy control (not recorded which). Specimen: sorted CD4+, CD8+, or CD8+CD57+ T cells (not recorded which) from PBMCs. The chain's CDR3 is CASSPAASGGRKTQYF. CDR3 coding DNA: TGTGCCAGCAGCCCGGCGGCTAGCGGGGGCCGGAAGACCCAGTACTTC.